This T cell receptor (beta chain) derives from a study of blood T cell repertoires in COVID-19. Study overall: There were acute and convalescent COVID-19 samples, and they came from the United States, Italy and Spain. Sample material is recorded as cDNA or gDNA derived from T cells, B-cell-depleted T cells, or PBMCs.

In the original analysis: Reference gene primer amplification yielded estimated nucleated cell counts. The protocol was immunoSEQ multiplex PCR, while the TCRdb copy is restricted to in-frame clones and leaves out a portion. V, J and clone size derive from that table, while D and trimming were established from the DNA sequence. Counted here are fewer than 200,000 clones, 87% occurring once; the ten biggest clones make up 0.85% to 0.95%. The CDR3 contains 12 residues. From germline, CDR1 is MNHEY and CDR2 SVGAGI. V was cut by 6 bases and J by 4 bases, with 7 bases left in between. The specimen sequenced was peripheral blood. This clonotype originated in a woman between 18 and 29 years old who had recovered from COVID-19. The chain uses TRBV6-5 and TRBJ1-3; D ambiguous. This CDR3 reads CASRTTGNTIYF. As DNA, the CDR3 is TGTGCCAGCAGGACAACCGGAAACACCATATATTTT.